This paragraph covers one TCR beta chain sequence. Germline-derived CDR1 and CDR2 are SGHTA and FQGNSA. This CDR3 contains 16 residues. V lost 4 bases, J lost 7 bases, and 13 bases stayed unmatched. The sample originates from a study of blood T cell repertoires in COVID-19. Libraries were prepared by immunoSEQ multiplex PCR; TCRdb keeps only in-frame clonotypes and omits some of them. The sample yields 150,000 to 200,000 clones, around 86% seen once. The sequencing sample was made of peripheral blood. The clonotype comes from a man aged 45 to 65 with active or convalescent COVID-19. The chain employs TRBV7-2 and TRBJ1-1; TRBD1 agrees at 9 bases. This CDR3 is CASSYHPLDRGGEAFF. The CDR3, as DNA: TGTGCCAGCAGCTACCACCCACTCGACAGGGGGGGTGAAGCTTTCTTT.